The 5 T cell receptor beta chains presented below share a single source sample, sequenced in a study of human T cells and chemical hapten exposure. TCRdb re-called the RACE reads through MiXCR, storing one row per CDR3 protein. The sample records a few hundred thousand distinct CDR3 sequences, just under 8% being singletons. Time point of the sample: pre-sensitization, week 0. Treatment noted: therapeutic diphenylcyclopropenone sensitization with weekly scalp DPC. Sequenced here: whole blood, sampled in connection with sensitization to the hapten diphenylcyclopropenone (DPC). The source of these receptors is a man aged 18-30 years with alopecia areata. Some clones in this sample may be carry-over from other donors' samples.

This clonotype was recorded many times. This chain joins TRBV6-5 and TRBJ1-3; no firm D call. Trimming stripped 10 bases from V and 0 bases from J, with 13 bases between. This CDR3 contains 14 residues. CDR1 MNHEY and CDR2 SVGAGI come from the germline V gene. The CDR3 loop is CATKPINSGNTIYF. CDR3 DNA sequence: TGTGCCACCAAACCGATCAACTCTGGAAACACCATATATTTT.

In this sample, this clonotype turned up a few times. The chain employs TRBV4-3 and TRBJ2-2, with unresolved D. CDR1 is LGHNA and CDR2 is YSLEER in the germline V gene. The CDR3 length is 16 residues. V lost 0 bases and J lost 1, with 9 bases in between. The CDR3 nucleotides read TGCGCCAGCAGCCAAGAAGAGACACTGAACACCGGGGAGCTGTTTTTT. This translates into CASSQEETLNTGELFF.

The chain joins TRBV5-1 to TRBJ2-2; TRBD2 matches at 8 bases. The CDR3 is made up of 16 amino acids. CDR1 and CDR2 (germline): SGHRS, YFSETQ. With 6 bases clipped from V and 1 base from J, the junction kept 8 bases outside the gene matches. CDR3 loop: CASTREGTLNTGELFF. In DNA form, the CDR3 reads TGCGCCAGCACCCGGGAGGGGACTCTGAACACCGGGGAGCTGTTTTTT.

The chain recombines TRBV7-2 with TRBJ2-4; D may be TRBD2 (5 bases). V was shortened by 3 bases and J by 0 bases, with 12 bases between the two germline ends. This CDR3 region has 16 residues. Germline-derived CDR1 and CDR2 are SGHTA and FQGNSA. The CDR3 sequence: CASSFSGNLAKNIQYF. DNA of the CDR3: TGTGCCAGCAGCTTTTCGGGAAATCTAGCCAAAAACATTCAGTACTTC.

This clonotype was seen only a few times. The gene calls are TRBV6-5 and TRBJ2-1, with 7 positions matching TRBD1. Looked up from germline, CDR1 is MNHEY and CDR2 is SVGAGI. This CDR3 is 18 amino acids long. V was clipped by 0 bases and J by 6 bases; unmatched bases: 14. The CDR3 DNA follows: TGTGCCAGCAGTTACTCCCACAGGGGAACTTTGGTTGGCAATGAGCAGTTCTTC. Its protein product is CASSYSHRGTLVGNEQFF.